The 8 T cell receptor beta chains given below trace back to one sample, sequenced in a study of cytomegalovirus exposure and HLA in healthy donors. This PCR relied on a set of 60 Vbeta primers and 13 Jbeta primers. Sequenced by immunoSEQ multiplex PCR; TCRdb stores in-frame clones only, minus some. This repertoire shows under 130,000 clones, over 60% found once; its top ten account for about 7.5%. Input material: PBMCs. The receptors derive from a man in his forties in good health and CMV-seropositive.

Comment on this clone: The same CDR3 is also encoded by other DNA sequences in this sample. J is TRBJ2-1 and V is TRBV4-3, with 10 bases aligning to TRBD2. Germline V gene data show CDR1 as LGHNA and CDR2 as YSLEER. The CDR3 spans 15 residues. V lost 4 bases to trimming and J lost 5 bases; unmatched junction nucleotides: 5. The CDR3 here is CASSPLAGANNEQFF. For the CDR3, the DNA is TGCGCCAGCAGCCCCCTAGCGGGGGCAAACAATGAGCAGTTCTTC.

V and J are TRBV7-8 and TRBJ1-2, with a weak D call TRBD1 (5 bases). This CDR3 contains 16 residues. Trimming stripped 1 base from V and 5 bases from J, with 17 bases between. Per the germline V gene, CDR1 is SGHVS and CDR2 is FQNEAQ. CDR3 sequence reads: CASSLGAGREIYGYTF. The CDR3 bases are TGTGCCAGCAGCTTAGGGGCGGGACGGGAGATTTATGGCTACACCTTC.

The chain joins TRBV21-1 to TRBJ2-7; the listed D gene, TRBD2, was not tested against the DNA. TRBV21-1 is listed as a pseudogene. The CDR3 length is 17 residues. The CDR3 spells CASSKRKSQWSSYEQYF. As DNA, the CDR3 is TGTGCCAGCAGCAAAAGGAAATCCCAGTGGAGCTCCTACGAGCAGTACTTC.

Turning to this clone: One end of the junction fails to match germline, which may point to a read error. V gene TRBV6-1 combines with J gene TRBJ2-3, with 8 bases that match TRBD2. The CDR3 runs 16 residues. Germline CDR1 reads MNHNS; CDR2 reads SASEGT. The CDR3 DNA is TGTGCCAGCAGTGAAGTTAGCGGGAAGGGCACAGGTACGCAGTATTTT. Translating gives CASSEVSGKGTGTQYF.

The rearrangement uses TRBV18 and TRBJ2-3; TRBD2 aligns across 7 bases. Germline trimming cut 6 bases from V and 3 bases from J; bases unmatched to any gene: 15. This CDR3 spans 17 amino acids. From germline, CDR1 is KGHSH and CDR2 LQKENI. The CDR3 nucleotides are TGTGCCAGCTCCCACCAAGTAGGGCGGGGGAGAACAGATACGCAGTATTTT. Translation gives CASSHQVGRGRTDTQYF.

The rearrangement links TRBV28 to TRBJ1-6; 7 bases align to TRBD1. The CDR3 contains 14 residues. The J segment lost 7 bases and the V segment lost 5 bases, leaving 5 bases of the junction unmatched. Germline V gene lookup returns CDR1 MDHEN and CDR2 SYDVKM. CDR3 protein: CASSAQGWNSPLHF. In DNA form, the CDR3 reads TGTGCCAGCAGTGCACAGGGGTGGAATTCACCCCTCCACTTT.

The chain uses TRBV7-2 and TRBJ1-1; D not resolved. Between the trimmed V and J ends, which lost 1 base and 1 base, there was a span of 10 bases. This CDR3 is 15 amino acids long. Germline V gene data show CDR1 as SGHTA and CDR2 as FQGNSA. This chain's CDR3 is CASSLVGGKNTEAFF. CDR3 sequence (DNA): TGTGCCAGCAGCTTAGTTGGAGGGAAGAACACTGAAGCTTTCTTT.

The chain combines TRBV9 with TRBJ2-1; a possible D gene is TRBD1 (6 bases). CDR1 and CDR2 from the germline V gene are SGDLS and YYNGEE. V lost 2 bases and J 13 bases, leaving 10 bases between the germline ends. The CDR3 spans 11 residues. The CDR3 DNA sequence: TGTGCCAGCAGCGTTGGACAGCGACAGTTCTTC. Its protein product is CASSVGQRQFF.